This T cell receptor beta chain was sequenced in a study of blood T cell repertoires in COVID-19. V dropped 9 bases and J dropped 5; count of bases not matched to a gene: 5. This CDR3 is built from 14 residues. Looked up from germline, CDR1 is SGHNT and CDR2 is YYREEE (reference sequence). Assay: immunoSEQ multiplex PCR; the TCRdb copy retains only in-frame clones and omits some. The sample consists of over 250,000 clones, roughly 86% of them appearing once. This clone was detected only once. V and J are TRBV5-4 and TRBJ2-2; TRBD1 matches 12 bases. The source is a woman aged 30 to 39 who had recovered from COVID-19. The sample consisted of PBMCs or T cells enriched from blood (not recorded which). As DNA, the CDR3 is TGTGCCACGGGGACAGGGGGCCGAACCGGGGAGCTGTTTTTT. This gives the protein CATGTGGRTGELFF. Full variable domain (rest looked up from reference TRBV5-4 and TRBJ2-2): ETGVTQSPTHLIKTRGQQVTLRCSSQSGHNTVSWYQQALGQGPQFIFQYYREEENGRGNFPPRFSGLQFPNYSSELNVNALELDDSALYLCATGTGGRTGELFFGEGSRLTVL.